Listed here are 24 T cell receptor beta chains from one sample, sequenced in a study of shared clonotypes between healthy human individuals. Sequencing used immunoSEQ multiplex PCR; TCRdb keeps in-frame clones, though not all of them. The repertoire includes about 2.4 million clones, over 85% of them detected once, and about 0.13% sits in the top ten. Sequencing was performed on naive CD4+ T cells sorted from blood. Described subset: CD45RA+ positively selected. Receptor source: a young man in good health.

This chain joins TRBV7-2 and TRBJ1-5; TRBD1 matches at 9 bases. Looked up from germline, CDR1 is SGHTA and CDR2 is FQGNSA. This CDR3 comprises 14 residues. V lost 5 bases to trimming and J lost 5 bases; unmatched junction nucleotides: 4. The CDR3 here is CASSPGQGYQPQHF. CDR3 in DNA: TGTGCCAGCAGCCCCGGACAGGGGTATCAGCCCCAGCATTTT. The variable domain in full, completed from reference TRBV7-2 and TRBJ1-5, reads GAGVSQSPSNKVTEKGKDVELRCDPISGHTALYWYRQSLGQGLEFLIYFQGNSAPDKSGLPSDRFSAERTGGSVSTLTIQRTQQEDSAVYLCASSPGQGYQPQHFGDGTRLSIL.

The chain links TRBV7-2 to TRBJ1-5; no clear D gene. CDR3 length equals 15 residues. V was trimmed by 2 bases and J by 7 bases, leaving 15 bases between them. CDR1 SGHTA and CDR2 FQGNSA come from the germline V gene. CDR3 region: CASSLWAAGGQPQHF. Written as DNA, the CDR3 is TGTGCCAGCAGCTTATGGGCAGCGGGTGGGCAGCCCCAGCATTTT.

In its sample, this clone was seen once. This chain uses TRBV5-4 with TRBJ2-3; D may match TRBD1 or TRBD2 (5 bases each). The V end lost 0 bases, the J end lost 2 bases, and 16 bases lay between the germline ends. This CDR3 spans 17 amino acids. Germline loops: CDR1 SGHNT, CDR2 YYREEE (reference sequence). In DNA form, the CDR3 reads TGTGCCAGCAGCTTGGACGGGGCCCTCTACTCCACAGATACGCAGTATTTT. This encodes CASSLDGALYSTDTQYF.

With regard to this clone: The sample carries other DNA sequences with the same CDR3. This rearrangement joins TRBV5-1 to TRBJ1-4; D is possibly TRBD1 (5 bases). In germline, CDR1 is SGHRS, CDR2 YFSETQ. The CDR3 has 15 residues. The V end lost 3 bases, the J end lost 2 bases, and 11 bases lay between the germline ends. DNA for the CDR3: TGCGCCAGCAGCTCCCTAGGGGCGACTAATGAAAAACTGTTTTTT. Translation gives CASSSLGATNEKLFF.

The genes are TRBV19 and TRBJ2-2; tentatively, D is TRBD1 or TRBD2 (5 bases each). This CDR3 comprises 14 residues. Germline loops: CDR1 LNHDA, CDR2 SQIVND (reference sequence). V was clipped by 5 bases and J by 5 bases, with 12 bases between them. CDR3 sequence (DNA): TGTGCCAGTAGTTGGGGGAGAGAGACCGGGGAGCTGTTTTTT. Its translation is CASSWGRETGELFF. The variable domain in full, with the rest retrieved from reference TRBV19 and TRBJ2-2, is DGGITQSPKYLFRKEGQNVTLSCEQNLNHDAMYWYRQDPGQGLRLIYYSQIVNDFQKGDIAEGYSVSREKKESFPLTVTSAQKNPTAFYLCASSWGRETGELFFGEGSRLTVL.

The CDR3 region has the DNA TGTGCCAGCAGCGCGCTTACCGGTCAAACGCAGTATTTT. Amino acids: CASSALTGQTQYF. The chain recombines TRBV11-3 with TRBJ2-3; unclear D gene. The CDR3 extends over 13 amino acids. Trimming shortened V by 5 bases and J by 9 bases, and 15 bases separated the two germline ends. Germline V gene data show CDR1 as SGHNT and CDR2 as YENEEA.

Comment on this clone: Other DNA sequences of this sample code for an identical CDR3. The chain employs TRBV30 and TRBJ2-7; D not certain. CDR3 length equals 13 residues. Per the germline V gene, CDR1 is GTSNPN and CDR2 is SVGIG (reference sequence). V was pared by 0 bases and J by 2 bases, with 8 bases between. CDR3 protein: CAWSVGPPYEQYF. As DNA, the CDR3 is TGTGCCTGGAGTGTAGGGCCTCCCTACGAGCAGTACTTC.

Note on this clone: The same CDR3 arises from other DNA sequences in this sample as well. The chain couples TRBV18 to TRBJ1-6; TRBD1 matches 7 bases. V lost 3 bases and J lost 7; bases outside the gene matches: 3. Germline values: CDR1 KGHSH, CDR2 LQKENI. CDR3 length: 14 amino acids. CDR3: CASSPGQSNSPLHF. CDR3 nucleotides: TGTGCCAGCTCACCGGGACAGTCGAATTCACCCCTCCACTTT.

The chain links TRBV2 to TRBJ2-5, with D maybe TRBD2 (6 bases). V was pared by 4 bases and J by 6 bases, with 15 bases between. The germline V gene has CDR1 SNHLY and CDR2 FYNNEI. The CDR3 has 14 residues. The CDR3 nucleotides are TGTGCCAGCAGTGGTGAATTGGCGGGGAAGACCCAGTACTTC. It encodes CASSGELAGKTQYF.

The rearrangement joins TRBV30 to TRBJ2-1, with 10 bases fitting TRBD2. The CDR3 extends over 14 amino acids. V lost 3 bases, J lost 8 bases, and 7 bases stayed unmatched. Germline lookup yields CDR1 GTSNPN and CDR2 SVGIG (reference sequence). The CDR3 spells CAWRERGGRYEQFF. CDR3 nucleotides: TGTGCCTGGAGAGAGCGGGGGGGCCGCTATGAGCAGTTCTTC.

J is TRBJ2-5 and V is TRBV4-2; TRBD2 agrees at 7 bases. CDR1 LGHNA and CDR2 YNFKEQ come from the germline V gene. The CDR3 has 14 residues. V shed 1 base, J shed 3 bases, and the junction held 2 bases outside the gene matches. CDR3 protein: CASSQGGTKETQYF. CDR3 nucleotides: TGTGCCAGCAGCCAAGGGGGGACTAAAGAGACCCAGTACTTC.

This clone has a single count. DNA for the CDR3: TGTGCCAGCAGACCCGGGACGTTAGTCACTGAAGCTTTCTTT. This encodes CASRPGTLVTEAFF. V gene TRBV28 combines with J gene TRBJ1-1; TRBD1 might be the D (5 bases). The V and J ends lost 6 bases and 4 bases respectively, with 15 bases between them. The germline V gene has CDR1 MDHEN and CDR2 SYDVKM. CDR3 length: 14 amino acids.

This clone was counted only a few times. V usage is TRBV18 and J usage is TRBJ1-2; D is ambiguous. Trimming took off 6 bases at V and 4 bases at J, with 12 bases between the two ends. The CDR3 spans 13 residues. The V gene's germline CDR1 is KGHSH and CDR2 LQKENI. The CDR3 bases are TGTGCCAGCTCGCGGACGGAGAGCTATGGCTACACCTTC. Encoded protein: CASSRTESYGYTF.

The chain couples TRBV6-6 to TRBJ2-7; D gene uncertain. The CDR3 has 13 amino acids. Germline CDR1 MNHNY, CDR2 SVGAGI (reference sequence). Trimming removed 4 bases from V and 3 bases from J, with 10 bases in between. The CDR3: CASSSDTNYEQYF. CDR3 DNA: TGTGCCAGCAGTTCCGACACCAACTACGAGCAGTACTTC.

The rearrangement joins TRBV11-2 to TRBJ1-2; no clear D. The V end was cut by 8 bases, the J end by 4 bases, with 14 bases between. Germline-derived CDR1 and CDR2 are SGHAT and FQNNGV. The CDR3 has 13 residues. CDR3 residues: CASSASGGYGYTF. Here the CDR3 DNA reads TGTGCCAGCTCAGCTTCAGGCGGCTATGGCTACACCTTC.

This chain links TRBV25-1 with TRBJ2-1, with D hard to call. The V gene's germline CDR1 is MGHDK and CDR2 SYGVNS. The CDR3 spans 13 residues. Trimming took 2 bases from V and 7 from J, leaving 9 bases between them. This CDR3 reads CASSERADNEQFF. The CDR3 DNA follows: TGTGCCAGCAGTGAAAGGGCCGATAATGAGCAGTTCTTC.

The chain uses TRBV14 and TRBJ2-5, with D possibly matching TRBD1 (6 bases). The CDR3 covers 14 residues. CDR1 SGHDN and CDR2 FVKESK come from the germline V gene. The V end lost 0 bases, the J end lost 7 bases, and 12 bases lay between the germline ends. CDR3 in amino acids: CASSQDQGRRTQYF. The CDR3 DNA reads TGTGCCAGCAGCCAAGACCAGGGGCGGCGGACCCAGTACTTC.

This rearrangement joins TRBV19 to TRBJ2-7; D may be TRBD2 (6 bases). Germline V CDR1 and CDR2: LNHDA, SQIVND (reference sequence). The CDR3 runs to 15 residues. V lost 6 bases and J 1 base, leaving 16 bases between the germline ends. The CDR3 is CASSFGGKGSYEQYF. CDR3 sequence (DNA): TGTGCCAGTAGCTTCGGGGGTAAGGGTTCCTACGAGCAGTACTTC.

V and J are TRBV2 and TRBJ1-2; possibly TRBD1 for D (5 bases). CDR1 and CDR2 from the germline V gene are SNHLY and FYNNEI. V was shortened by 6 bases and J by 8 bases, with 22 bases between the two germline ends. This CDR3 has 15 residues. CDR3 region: CASRPPAAGRGGYTF. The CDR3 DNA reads TGTGCCAGCAGACCCCCGGCGGCAGGGAGAGGAGGCTACACCTTC.

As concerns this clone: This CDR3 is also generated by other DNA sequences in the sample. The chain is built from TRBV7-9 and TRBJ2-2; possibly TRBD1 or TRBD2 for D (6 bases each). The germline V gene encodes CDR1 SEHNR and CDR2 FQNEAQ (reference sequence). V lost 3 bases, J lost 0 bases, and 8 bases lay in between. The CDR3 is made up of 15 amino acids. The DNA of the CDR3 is TGTGCCAGCAGCTTGGGGGGCGCGAACACCGGGGAGCTGTTTTTT. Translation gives CASSLGGANTGELFF.

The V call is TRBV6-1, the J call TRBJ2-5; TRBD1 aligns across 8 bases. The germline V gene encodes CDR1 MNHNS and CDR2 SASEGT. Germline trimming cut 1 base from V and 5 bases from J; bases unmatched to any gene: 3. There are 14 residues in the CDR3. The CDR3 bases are TGTGCCAGCAGTGAAGGGACAGGGCAGGAGACCCAGTACTTC. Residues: CASSEGTGQETQYF.

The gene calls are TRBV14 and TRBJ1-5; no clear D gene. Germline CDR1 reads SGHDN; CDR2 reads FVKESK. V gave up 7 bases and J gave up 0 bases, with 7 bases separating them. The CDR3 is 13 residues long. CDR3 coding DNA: TGTGCCAGCATCGACCTTAGCAATCAGCCCCAGCATTTT. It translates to CASIDLSNQPQHF. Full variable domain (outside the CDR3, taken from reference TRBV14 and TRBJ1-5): EAGVTQFPSHSVIEKGQTVTLRCDPISGHDNLYWYRRVMGKEIKFLLHFVKESKQDESGMPNNRFLAERTGGTYSTLKVQPAELEDSGVYFCASIDLSNQPQHFGDGTRLSIL.

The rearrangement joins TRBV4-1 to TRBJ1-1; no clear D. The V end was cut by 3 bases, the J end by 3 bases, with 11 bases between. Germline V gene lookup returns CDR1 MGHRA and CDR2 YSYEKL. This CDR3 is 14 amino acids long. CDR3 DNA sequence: TGCGCCAGCAGCCATCCGTGGCGGTACACTGAAGCTTTCTTT. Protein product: CASSHPWRYTEAFF.

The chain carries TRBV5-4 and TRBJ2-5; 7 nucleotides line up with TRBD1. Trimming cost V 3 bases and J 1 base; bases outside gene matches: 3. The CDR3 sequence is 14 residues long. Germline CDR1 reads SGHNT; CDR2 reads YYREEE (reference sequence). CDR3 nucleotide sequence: TGTGCCAGCAGCTACCGACAGGGCCAAGAGACCCAGTACTTC. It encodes CASSYRQGQETQYF.